Each of the 25 T cell receptor beta chains below was sequenced from the same sample in a study of T cells in Graves' hyperthyroidism and ophthalmopathy. RNA transcripts provided the source from which TCR beta CDR3 regions were amplified. The HTBI primer set drove a first-round RT-PCR of the TCR CDR3. TCRdb used MiXCR to reprocess the multiplex PCR reads, holding one entry per CDR3 protein. Of nearly 750,000 distinct CDR3 sequences listed, roughly 32% are singletons. The sample consisted of blood. These receptors were collected from a woman in her forties with Graves' hyperthyroidism.

This clonotype occurred a few times. The chain has TRBV19 and TRBJ2-7; D unresolved. This CDR3 region has 15 residues. Germline CDR1 and CDR2: LNHDA and SQIVND (reference sequence). V lost 5 bases, J lost 3 bases, and 17 bases lay in between. CDR3 coding DNA: TGTGCCAGTAGTTGGGTGGACCGCGGCAGCTACGAGCAGTACTTC. Protein sequence: CASSWVDRGSYEQYF.

About this clonotype: The junction departs from the called germline gene at one end, perhaps through a read error. The rearrangement joins TRBV12-3 or TRBV12-4 to TRBJ1-1; D is unresolved. The CDR3 contains 13 residues. As DNA, the CDR3 is TGTGCCAGCAGTTCGCAGGAGAACATTGAAGCTTTCTTT. This sequence encodes CASSSQENIEAFF.

This clonotype was seen only once. This chain joins TRBV12-3 or TRBV12-4 and TRBJ1-2, with 7 bases identical to TRBD1. V lost 5 bases and J lost 2; bases outside the gene matches: 8. The CDR3 is 15 residues long. The CDR3 sequence: CASSRDSRLNYGYTF. The CDR3 coding sequence is TGTGCCAGCAGTAGGGACAGCCGTTTAAACTATGGCTACACCTTC.

A word on this clonotype: Since no conserved phenylalanine or tryptophan closes the CDR3, a read error is the likely cause. The genes are TRBV24-1 and TRBJ1-1; 10 bases match TRBD1. Germline assignment: CDR1 KGHDR and CDR2 SFDVKD. V gave up 7 bases and J gave up 4 bases; unmatched junction bases: 8. The CDR3 covers 15 residues. This CDR3 reads CATSGRQGAGTEAFL. The CDR3 DNA reads TGTGCCACCAGCGGCAGACAGGGGGCCGGCACTGAAGCTTTCCTT.

This clonotype was found many times. The chain carries TRBV24-1 and TRBJ1-2; 8 nucleotides match TRBD1. Per the germline V gene, CDR1 is KGHDR and CDR2 is SFDVKD. Trimming at V came to 5 bases and at J to 5 bases, leaving 6 bases not matched to a gene. CDR3 length: 14 residues. The DNA for the CDR3 is TGTGCCACCAGTGGGTTGGACAGGGATTATGGCTACACCTTC. This sequence encodes CATSGLDRDYGYTF.

This clonotype was observed at least ten times. This chain uses TRBV9 with TRBJ2-2; possible D gene TRBD2, 7 bases. The CDR3 runs to 15 residues. Germline CDR1 SGDLS, CDR2 YYNGEE. Between the trimmed V and J ends, which lost 6 bases and 4 bases, there was a span of 16 bases. The CDR3 region has the DNA TGTGCCAGCACCAAGGGGGGGGAGACCACCGGGGAGCTGTTTTTT. Protein sequence: CASTKGGETTGELFF.

This clonotype was detected ten times or more. The chain is built from TRBV6-6 and TRBJ1-6, with D tentatively TRBD1 (5 bases). V was trimmed by 0 bases and J by 5 bases, leaving 11 bases between them. The CDR3 runs 16 residues. Germline loops: CDR1 MNHNY, CDR2 SVGAGI (reference sequence). CDR3 in amino acids: CASSYSRGVDNSPLHF. For the CDR3, the DNA is TGTGCCAGCAGTTACTCCCGGGGGGTCGATAATTCACCCCTCCACTTT.

The table lists this clonotype with a few counts. The gene calls are TRBV12-3 or TRBV12-4 and TRBJ1-4; 8 nucleotides align to TRBD1. V shed 5 bases, J shed 8 bases, and the junction held 16 bases outside the gene matches. CDR3 length: 17 amino acids. The CDR3 spells CASSPPGTGGLGEKLFF. CDR3 DNA sequence: TGTGCCAGCAGTCCCCCTGGGACAGGAGGGTTGGGGGAAAAACTGTTTTTT.

This clonotype was observed many times. V is TRBV10-2 and J is TRBJ1-1, with 8 bases aligning to TRBD1. The CDR3 runs to 14 residues. Germline V gives CDR1 WSHSY, CDR2 SAAADI. The V gene end was trimmed by 7 bases and the J gene end by 4 bases; junction bases not matched to a gene: 8. The CDR3 DNA follows: TGCGCCAGCATCTCGGGACAGGTTTCCACTGAAGCTTTCTTT. Its translation is CASISGQVSTEAFF.

This clonotype has a count of ten or more. The chain carries TRBV7-2 and TRBJ2-5, with D possibly being TRBD2 (5 bases). Looked up from germline, CDR1 is SGHTA and CDR2 is FQGNSA. Trimming took off 4 bases at V and 4 bases at J, with 10 bases between the two ends. CDR3 size: 13 residues. The CDR3 loop reads CASSSGRGETQYF. The CDR3, as DNA: TGTGCCAGCAGCTCGGGCCGGGGAGAGACCCAGTACTTC.

This clonotype was seen only a few times. J is TRBJ2-3 and V is TRBV5-6; D tentatively reads TRBD1 or TRBD2 (5 bases each). Trimming took 5 bases from V and 0 from J, leaving 7 bases between them. The CDR3 has 13 amino acids. Germline V lookup: CDR1 SGHDT, CDR2 YYEEEE. The CDR3 sequence is CASRWGSTDTQYF. DNA for the CDR3: TGTGCCAGCAGATGGGGGAGCACAGATACGCAGTATTTT.

The gene calls are TRBV29-1 and TRBJ2-3, with 11 bases aligning to TRBD1. The germline CDR1 and CDR2 sequences are SQVTM and ANQGSEA. The CDR3 extends over 14 amino acids. V lost 7 bases and J lost 0; bases outside the gene matches: 3. The CDR3 spells CSGDRGASTDTQYF. CDR3 sequence (DNA): TGCAGCGGGGACAGGGGGGCTAGCACAGATACGCAGTATTTT.

Of note for this clonotype: Germline and junction disagree at one end, which may indicate a read error. The J gene is TRBJ1-6, the V gene TRBV12-3 or TRBV12-4, with D possibly TRBD1 on 5 matching bases. The CDR3 consists of 12 residues. CDR3 region: CASSLGDSPFHF. The CDR3 DNA follows: TGTGCCAGCAGTTTGGGGGATTCACCCTTCCACTTT.

In the case of this clonotype: This may be a read error: a much more frequent sequence differs by one nucleotide. V is TRBV7-6 and J is TRBJ2-5, with D perhaps given as TRBD1 or TRBD2 (7 bases each). CDR3 length equals 16 residues. Germline lookup yields CDR1 SGHVS and CDR2 FNYEAQ. CDR3 loop: CASSLGGQGGAEIQYF. CDR3 in DNA: TGTGCCAGCAGCTTAGGAGGCCAGGGGGGGGCAGAGATCCAGTACTTC.

CDR3 in amino acids: CASSEHYRTDTQYF. CDR3 nucleotide sequence: TGTGCCAGCAGTGAGCATTACCGCACAGATACGCAGTATTTT. The V gene is TRBV2, the J gene TRBJ2-3; D is uncertain. This CDR3 spans 14 amino acids. The V and J ends lost 3 bases and 1 base respectively, with 8 bases between them. In germline, CDR1 is SNHLY, CDR2 FYNNEI.

This clonotype has more than one count but fewer than ten. The chain combines TRBV7-9 with TRBJ2-7, with a tentative D call TRBD1 (6 bases). The V end was cut by 5 bases, the J end by 7 bases, with 18 bases between. This CDR3 has 14 amino acids. CDR1 and CDR2 from the germline V gene are SEHNR and FQNEAQ (reference sequence). In DNA, the CDR3 is TGTGCCAGCAGCCAAGAGTGGGGGCCGGGAGAGCAGTACTTC. Protein sequence: CASSQEWGPGEQYF.

This chain links TRBV2 with TRBJ2-7; 12 positions agree with TRBD2. This CDR3 contains 15 residues. The germline V gene encodes CDR1 SNHLY and CDR2 FYNNEI. V was clipped by 5 bases and J by 6 bases; unmatched bases: 8. CDR3 region: CASSLRTSGTGEQYF. In DNA form, the CDR3 reads TGTGCCAGCAGTTTAAGGACTAGCGGGACAGGCGAGCAGTACTTC.

The CDR3 coding sequence is TGTGCCAGCAGTTTAGTGGGAGGGACGGCTTTCTTT. Protein product: CASSLVGGTAFF. The chain recombines TRBV12-3 or TRBV12-4 with TRBJ1-1; weak D call: TRBD1 (5 bases). CDR3 size: 12 residues. V was trimmed by 1 base and J by 11 bases, leaving 11 bases between them.

For this clonotype: A read error may be the cause here, since a much bigger clone is one base away. V usage is TRBV10-3 and J usage is TRBJ2-5, with 8 bases fitting TRBD1. CDR3 size: 15 residues. The germline V gene encodes CDR1 ENHRY and CDR2 SYGVKD. V lost 5 bases, J lost 4 bases, and 9 bases stayed unmatched. The CDR3 DNA reads as TGTGCCATCAGTTCCGGGACAGGATCGCGAGAGACCCAGTACTTC. Translated, it gives CAISSGTGSRETQYF.

The chain is built from TRBV20-1 and TRBJ2-3, with 11 bases that match TRBD2. The germline V gene encodes CDR1 DFQATT and CDR2 SNEGSKA (reference sequence). Unmatched junction bases numbered 7, after V lost 3 bases and J lost 5 bases. The CDR3 is made up of 15 amino acids. In nucleotides, the CDR3 is TGCAGTGCTAGGGTGGGGACTAGCGGTGGAGATACGCAGTATTTT. Protein product: CSARVGTSGGDTQYF.

DNA of the CDR3: TGTGCCAGCAGCTTACGGCGACTAGCGGTTAACACCGGGGAGCTGTTTTTT. Translating gives CASSLRRLAVNTGELFF. The genes are TRBV7-9 and TRBJ2-2; 9 bases map to TRBD2. This CDR3 is built from 17 residues. The germline V gene has CDR1 SEHNR and CDR2 FQNEAQ (reference sequence). V gave up 2 bases and J gave up 2 bases; unmatched junction bases: 6.

This clonotype appeared a few times. The chain combines TRBV7-9 with TRBJ2-6; D possibly uses TRBD1 or TRBD2 (6 bases each). Germline V lookup: CDR1 SEHNR, CDR2 FQNEAQ (reference sequence). With 4 bases removed from V and 9 bases from J, the gap between germline ends came to 13 bases. This CDR3 region has 14 residues. The CDR3 nucleotides are TGTGCCAGCAGCTCACCACAGGGAGGCAACGTCCTGACTTTC. This codes for CASSSPQGGNVLTF.

The sample holds one count of this clonotype. This rearrangement joins TRBV7-2 to TRBJ2-3; D remains ambiguous. Trimming shortened V by 0 bases and J by 7 bases, and 14 bases separated the two germline ends. The CDR3 is 15 residues long. From germline, CDR1 is SGHTA and CDR2 FQGNSA. The CDR3 coding sequence is TGTGCCAGCAGCTTAGCTACGCTAGTCTGGAATACGCAGTATTTT. Translation: CASSLATLVWNTQYF. The full variable domain, its missing parts supplied by reference TRBV7-2 and TRBJ2-3, is GAGVSQSPSNKVTEKGKDVELRCDPISGHTALYWYRQSLGQGLEFLIYFQGNSAPDKSGLPSDRFSAERTGGSVSTLTIQRTQQEDSAVYLCASSLATLVWNTQYFGPGTRLTVL.

This chain uses TRBV24-1 with TRBJ1-1, with 7 bases that match TRBD1. Germline values: CDR1 KGHDR, CDR2 SFDVKD. The CDR3 has 16 residues. V shed 9 bases and J 1 base; nucleotides not matched to a gene: 13. The CDR3 DNA reads as TGTGCCACCTGCCAGCTCTCCGGGACAGCGAACACTGAAGCTTTCTTT. Protein: CATCQLSGTANTEAFF.

The chain joins TRBV7-2 to TRBJ1-6; D is unresolved. CDR3 length: 15 residues. Germline V CDR1 and CDR2: SGHTA, FQGNSA. The V end was cut by 3 bases, the J end by 1 base, with 7 bases between. The CDR3 reads CASSLMGSYNSPLHF. In nucleotides, the CDR3 is TGTGCCAGCAGCTTGATGGGGTCCTATAATTCACCCCTCCACTTT.